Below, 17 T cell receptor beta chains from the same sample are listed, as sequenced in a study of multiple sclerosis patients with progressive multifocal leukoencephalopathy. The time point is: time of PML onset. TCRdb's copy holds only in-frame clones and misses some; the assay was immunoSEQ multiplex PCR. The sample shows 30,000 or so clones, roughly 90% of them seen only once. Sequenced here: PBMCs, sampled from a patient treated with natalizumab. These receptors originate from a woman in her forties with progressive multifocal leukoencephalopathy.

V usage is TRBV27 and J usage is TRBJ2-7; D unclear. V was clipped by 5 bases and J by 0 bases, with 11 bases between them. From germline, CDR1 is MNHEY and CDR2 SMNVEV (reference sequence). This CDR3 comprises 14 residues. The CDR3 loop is CASSHLAASYEQYF. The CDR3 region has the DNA TGTGCCAGCAGTCACCTGGCGGCCTCCTACGAGCAGTACTTC.

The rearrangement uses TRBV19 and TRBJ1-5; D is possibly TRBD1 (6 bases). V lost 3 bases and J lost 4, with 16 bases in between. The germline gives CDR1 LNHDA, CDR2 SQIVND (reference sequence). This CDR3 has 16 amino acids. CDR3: CASSMFLGTPNQPQHF. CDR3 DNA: TGTGCCAGTAGTATGTTTTTGGGGACACCTAATCAGCCCCAGCATTTT.

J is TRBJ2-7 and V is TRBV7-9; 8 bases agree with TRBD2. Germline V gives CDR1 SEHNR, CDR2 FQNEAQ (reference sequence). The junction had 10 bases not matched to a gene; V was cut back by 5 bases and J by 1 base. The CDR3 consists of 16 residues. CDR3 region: CASSAVGAGVSYEQYF. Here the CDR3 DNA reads TGTGCCAGCAGCGCGGTGGGAGCGGGAGTGTCCTACGAGCAGTACTTC.

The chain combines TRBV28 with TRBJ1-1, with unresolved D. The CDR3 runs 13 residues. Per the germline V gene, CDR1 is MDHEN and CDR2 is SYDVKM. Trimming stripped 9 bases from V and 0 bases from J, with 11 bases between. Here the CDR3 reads CASTGLMNTEAFF. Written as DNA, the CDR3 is TGTGCCAGTACCGGACTCATGAACACTGAAGCTTTCTTT.

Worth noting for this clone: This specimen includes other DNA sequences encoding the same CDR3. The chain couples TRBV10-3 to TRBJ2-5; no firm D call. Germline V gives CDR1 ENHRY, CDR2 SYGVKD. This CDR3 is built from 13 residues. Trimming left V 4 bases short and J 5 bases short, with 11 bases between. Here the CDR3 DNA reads TGTGCCATCAGTGGGTCTAGTGTCGAGACCCAGTACTTC. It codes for CAISGSSVETQYF.

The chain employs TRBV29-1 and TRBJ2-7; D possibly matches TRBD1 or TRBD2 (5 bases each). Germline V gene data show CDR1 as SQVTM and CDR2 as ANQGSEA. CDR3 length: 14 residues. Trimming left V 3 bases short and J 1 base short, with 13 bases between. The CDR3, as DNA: TGCAGCGTTGACAGTCGGGGCAGTTCCTACGAGCAGTACTTC. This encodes CSVDSRGSSYEQYF.

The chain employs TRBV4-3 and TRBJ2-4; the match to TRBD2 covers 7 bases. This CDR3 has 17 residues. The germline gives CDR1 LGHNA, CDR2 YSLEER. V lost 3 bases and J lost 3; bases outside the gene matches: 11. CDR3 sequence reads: CASSHLSGAGVKNIQYF. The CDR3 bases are TGCGCCAGCAGCCACCTCAGTGGGGCGGGGGTCAAAAACATTCAGTACTTC.

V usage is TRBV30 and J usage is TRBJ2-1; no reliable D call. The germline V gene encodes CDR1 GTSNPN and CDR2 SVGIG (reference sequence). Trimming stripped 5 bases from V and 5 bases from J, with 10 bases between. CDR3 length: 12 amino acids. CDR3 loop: CAWGPNHNEQFF. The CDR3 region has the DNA TGTGCCTGGGGGCCAAACCACAATGAGCAGTTCTTC.

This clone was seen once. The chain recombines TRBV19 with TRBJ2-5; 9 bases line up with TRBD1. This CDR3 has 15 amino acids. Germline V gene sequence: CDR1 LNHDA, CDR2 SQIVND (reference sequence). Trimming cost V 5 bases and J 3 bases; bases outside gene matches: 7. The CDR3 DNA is TGTGCCAGTAGTGCCCTGGACAGGGGAAAAGAGACCCAGTACTTC. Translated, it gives CASSALDRGKETQYF.

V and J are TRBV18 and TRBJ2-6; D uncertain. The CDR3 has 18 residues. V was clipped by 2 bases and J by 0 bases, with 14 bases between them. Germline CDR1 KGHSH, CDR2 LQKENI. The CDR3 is CASSPGSNRVSGANVLTF. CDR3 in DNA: TGTGCCAGCTCACCAGGATCAAATAGAGTCTCTGGGGCCAACGTCCTGACTTTC.

DNA of the CDR3: TGTGCCAGCAGCCCATCTAGCGTTTCCTACGAGCAGTACTTC. Translation gives CASSPSSVSYEQYF. The rearrangement links TRBV5-4 to TRBJ2-7, with a possible D match to TRBD2 (6 bases). CDR1 and CDR2 (germline): SGHNT, YYREEE (reference sequence). This CDR3 contains 14 residues. The V gene lost 4 bases and the J gene lost 1 base, with 12 bases spanning the gap.

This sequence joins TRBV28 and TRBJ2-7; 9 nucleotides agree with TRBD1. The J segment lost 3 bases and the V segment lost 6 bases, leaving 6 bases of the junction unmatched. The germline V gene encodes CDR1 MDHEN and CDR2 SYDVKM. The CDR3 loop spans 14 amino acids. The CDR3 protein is CASRPAGQGYEQYF. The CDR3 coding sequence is TGTGCCAGCAGACCCGCGGGACAGGGCTACGAGCAGTACTTC.

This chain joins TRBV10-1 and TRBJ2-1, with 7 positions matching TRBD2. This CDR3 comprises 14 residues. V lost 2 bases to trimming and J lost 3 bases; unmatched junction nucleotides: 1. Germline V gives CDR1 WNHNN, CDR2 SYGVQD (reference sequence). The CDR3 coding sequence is TGCGCCAGCAGTGAGGAGCGGGGCTACAATGAGCAGTTCTTC. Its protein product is CASSEERGYNEQFF.

CDR3 sequence: CASSLVRGGETQYF. The CDR3, as DNA: TGTGCCAGCAGCTTAGTTCGTGGGGGAGAGACCCAGTACTTC. The chain is built from TRBV7-2 and TRBJ2-5; D may be TRBD1 or TRBD2 (5 bases each). V shed 1 base and J shed 4 bases, with 10 bases lying between them. The germline CDR1 and CDR2 sequences are SGHTA and FQGNSA. The CDR3 spans 14 residues.

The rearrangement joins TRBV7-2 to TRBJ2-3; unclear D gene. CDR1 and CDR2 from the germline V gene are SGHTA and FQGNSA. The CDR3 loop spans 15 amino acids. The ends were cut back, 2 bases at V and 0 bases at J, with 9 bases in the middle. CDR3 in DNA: TGTGCCAGCAGCTTAATTGACGGTAGCACAGATACGCAGTATTTT. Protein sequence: CASSLIDGSTDTQYF. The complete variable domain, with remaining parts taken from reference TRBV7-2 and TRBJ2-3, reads GAGVSQSPSNKVTEKGKDVELRCDPISGHTALYWYRQSLGQGLEFLIYFQGNSAPDKSGLPSDRFSAERTGGSVSTLTIQRTQQEDSAVYLCASSLIDGSTDTQYFGPGTRLTVL.

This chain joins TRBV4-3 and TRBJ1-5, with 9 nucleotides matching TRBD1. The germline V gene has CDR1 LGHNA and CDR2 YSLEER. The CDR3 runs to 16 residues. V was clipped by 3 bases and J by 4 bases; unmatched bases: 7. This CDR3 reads CASSQDTGGGNQPQHF. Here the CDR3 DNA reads TGCGCCAGCAGCCAGGATACAGGGGGCGGAAATCAGCCCCAGCATTTT.

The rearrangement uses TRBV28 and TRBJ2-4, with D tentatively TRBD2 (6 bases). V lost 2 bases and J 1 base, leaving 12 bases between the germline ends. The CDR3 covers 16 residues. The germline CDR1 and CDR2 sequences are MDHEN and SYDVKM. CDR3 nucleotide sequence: TGTGCCAGCAGTTTAGGAGGGATTACGGCCAAAAACATTCAGTACTTC. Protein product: CASSLGGITAKNIQYF.